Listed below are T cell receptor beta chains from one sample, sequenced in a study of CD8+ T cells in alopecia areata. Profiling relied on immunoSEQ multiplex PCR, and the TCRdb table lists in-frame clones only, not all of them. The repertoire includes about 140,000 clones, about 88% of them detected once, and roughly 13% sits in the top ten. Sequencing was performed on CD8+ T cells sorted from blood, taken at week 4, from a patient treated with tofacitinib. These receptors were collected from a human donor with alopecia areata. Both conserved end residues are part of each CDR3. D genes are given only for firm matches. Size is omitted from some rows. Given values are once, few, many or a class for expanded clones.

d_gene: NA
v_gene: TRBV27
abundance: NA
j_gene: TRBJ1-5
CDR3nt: TGTGCCAGCAGTTTAAACGCAGATCAGCCCCAGCATTTT
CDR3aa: CASSLNADQPQHF

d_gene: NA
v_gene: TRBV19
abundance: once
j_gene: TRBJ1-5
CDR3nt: TGTGCCAGTAGTATAGAGTCAGGGGATCAGCCCCAGCATTTT
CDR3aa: CASSIESGDQPQHF

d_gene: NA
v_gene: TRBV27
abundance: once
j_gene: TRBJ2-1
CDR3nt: TGTGCCAGCAGTTTAGGGAACCCGAACGAACGAGAGCAGTTCTTC
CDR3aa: CASSLGNPNEREQFF

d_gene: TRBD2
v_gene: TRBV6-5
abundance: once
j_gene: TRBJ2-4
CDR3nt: TGTGCCAGCAGTTATGGCGGGGGGGACTATAACATTCAGTACTTC
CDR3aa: CASSYGGGDYNIQYF

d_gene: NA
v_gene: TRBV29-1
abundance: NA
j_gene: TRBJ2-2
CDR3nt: TGCAGCGTTGTGGGGGCGCGCGGCACCGGGGAGCTGTTTTTT
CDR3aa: CSVVGARGTGELFF

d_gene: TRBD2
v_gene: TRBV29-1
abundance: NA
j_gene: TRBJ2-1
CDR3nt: TGCAGCGCCGGGGGGGCTAGCGGGAGTAGGTCCTACAATGAGCAGTTCTTC
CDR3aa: CSAGGASGSRSYNEQFF

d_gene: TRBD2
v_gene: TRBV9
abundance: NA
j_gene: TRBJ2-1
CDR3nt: TGTGCCAGCAGCGTAGTTTTCGGCGGGAGTGGCGATGAGCAGTTCTTC
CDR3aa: CASSVVFGGSGDEQFF

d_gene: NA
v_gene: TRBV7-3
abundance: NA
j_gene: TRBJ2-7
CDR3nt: TGTGCCAGCAGCCCCCAGGGGGGCTACGAGCAGTACTTC
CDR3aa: CASSPQGGYEQYF

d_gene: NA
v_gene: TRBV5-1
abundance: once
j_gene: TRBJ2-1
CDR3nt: TGCGCCAGCCTCGAACTTGGTCGCAATGAGCAGTTCTTC
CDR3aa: CASLELGRNEQFF

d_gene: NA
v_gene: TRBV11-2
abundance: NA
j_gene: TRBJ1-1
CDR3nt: TGTGCCAGCAGCTCGGCGCGGGAGCTGAACACTGAAGCTTTCTTT
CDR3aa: CASSSARELNTEAFF

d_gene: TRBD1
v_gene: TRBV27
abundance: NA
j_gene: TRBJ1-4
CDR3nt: TGTGCCAGCAGTCCATCCGCCCGGGACAGGGACGAAAAACTGTTTTTT
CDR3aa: CASSPSARDRDEKLFF

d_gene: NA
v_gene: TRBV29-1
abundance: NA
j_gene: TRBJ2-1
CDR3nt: TGCAGCGTTGCCTGGCAGGCGGACGAGCAGTTCTTC
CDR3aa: CSVAWQADEQFF

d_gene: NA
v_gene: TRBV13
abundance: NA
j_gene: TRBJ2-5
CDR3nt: TGTGCCAGCAGCTTAAGATCGGAGACCCAGTACTTC
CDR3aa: CASSLRSETQYF

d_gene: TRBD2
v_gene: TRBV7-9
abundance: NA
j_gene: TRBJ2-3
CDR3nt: TGTGCCAGCAGCTACAGCGGGGGGGCCGCTACAGATACGCAGTATTTT
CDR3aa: CASSYSGGAATDTQYF

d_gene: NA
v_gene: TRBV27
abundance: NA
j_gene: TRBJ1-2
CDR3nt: TGTGCCAGCAGTTTAACGCGGAACAGAGTAGATAACTATGGCTACACCTTC
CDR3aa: CASSLTRNRVDNYGYTF

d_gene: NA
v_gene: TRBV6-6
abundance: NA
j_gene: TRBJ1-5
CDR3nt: TGTGCCAGCAATCGAGGGTACAACAGCAATCAGCCCCAGCATTTT
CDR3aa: CASNRGYNSNQPQHF

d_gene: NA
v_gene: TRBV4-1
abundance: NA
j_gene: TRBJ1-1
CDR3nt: TGCGCCAGCAGCCTAGGGTCGGGGCTAGATACTGAAGCTTTCTTT
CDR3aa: CASSLGSGLDTEAFF

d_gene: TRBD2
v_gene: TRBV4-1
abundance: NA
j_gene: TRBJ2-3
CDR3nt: TGCGCCAGCAGCCAAGTAGCGACTAGCGGGAGCTATCCCTCCACAGATACGCAGTATTTT
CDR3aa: CASSQVATSGSYPSTDTQYF

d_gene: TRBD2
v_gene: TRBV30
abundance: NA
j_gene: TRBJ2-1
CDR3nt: TGTGCCTGGCAGGCCGGGACTAGCGGACAAAATGAGCAGTTCTTC
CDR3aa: CAWQAGTSGQNEQFF

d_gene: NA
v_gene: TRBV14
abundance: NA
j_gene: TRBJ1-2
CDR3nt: TGTGCCAGCAGCCAAGTCTCAGGGAGCAGCTATGGCTACACCTTC
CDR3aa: CASSQVSGSSYGYTF

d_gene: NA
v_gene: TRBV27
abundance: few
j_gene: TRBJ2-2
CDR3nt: TGTGCCAGCAGTCTGACCCGGGACACCGGTGGGGACACCGGGGAGCTGTTTTTT
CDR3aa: CASSLTRDTGGDTGELFF

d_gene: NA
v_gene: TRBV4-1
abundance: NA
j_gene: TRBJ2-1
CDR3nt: TGCGCCAGCAGCTCCGAGATCTCCTTGCAGTTCTTC
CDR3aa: CASSSEISLQFF

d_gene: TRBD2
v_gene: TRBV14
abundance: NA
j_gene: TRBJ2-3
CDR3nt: TGTGCCAGCAGCCAAGTATTGAGCGGGAGCTTACCAGATACGCAGTATTTT
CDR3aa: CASSQVLSGSLPDTQYF

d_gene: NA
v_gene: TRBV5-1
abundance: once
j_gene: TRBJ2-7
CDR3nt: TGCGCCAGCAGCTTCCGGGACGGACCCTACGAGCAGTACTTC
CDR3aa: CASSFRDGPYEQYF

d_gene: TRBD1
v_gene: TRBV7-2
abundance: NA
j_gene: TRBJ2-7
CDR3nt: TGTGCCAGCAGCCCCTTCCGGGGCCTGGGACAGGGGGGCGAGCAGTACTTC
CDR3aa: CASSPFRGLGQGGEQYF

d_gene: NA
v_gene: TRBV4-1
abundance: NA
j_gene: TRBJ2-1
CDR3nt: TGCGCCAGCAGCCAAGGCTTTGAGCGGCACAATGAGCAGTTCTTC
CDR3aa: CASSQGFERHNEQFF

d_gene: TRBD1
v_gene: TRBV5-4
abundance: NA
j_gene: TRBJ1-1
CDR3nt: TGTGCCAGCAGCCCAGGACAGGGAAAGGCTGAAGCTTTCTTT
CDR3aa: CASSPGQGKAEAFF

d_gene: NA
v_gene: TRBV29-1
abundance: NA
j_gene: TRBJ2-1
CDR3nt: TGCAGCGTTGAGTTGGGCTTTTTCATTGTTGGTCGGTTCTTC
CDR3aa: CSVELGFFIVGRFF

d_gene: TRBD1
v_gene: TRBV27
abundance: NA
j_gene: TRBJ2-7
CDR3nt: TGTGCCAGCAGTTTATCGTCTCGACAGGGGGCGAGGGAGCAGTACTTC
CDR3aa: CASSLSSRQGAREQYF

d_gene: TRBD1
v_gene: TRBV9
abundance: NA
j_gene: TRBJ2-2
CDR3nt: TGTGCCAGCGGGACAGAGTACACCGGGGAGCTGTTTTTT
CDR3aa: CASGTEYTGELFF

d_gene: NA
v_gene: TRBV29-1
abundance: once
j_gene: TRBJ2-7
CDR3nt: TGCAGCGTGGAGACGGCACAAACCTACGAGCAGTACTTC
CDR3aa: CSVETAQTYEQYF

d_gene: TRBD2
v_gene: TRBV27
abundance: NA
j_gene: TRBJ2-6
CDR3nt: TGTGCCAGCAAGGGTTATCTAGCGGGAGGGCTCTCTGGGGCCAACGTCCTGACTTTC
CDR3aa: CASKGYLAGGLSGANVLTF

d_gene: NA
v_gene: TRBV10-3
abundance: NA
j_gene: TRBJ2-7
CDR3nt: TGTGCCATCAGGCGGACACCCTTGAGCGAGCAGTACTTC
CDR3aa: CAIRRTPLSEQYF

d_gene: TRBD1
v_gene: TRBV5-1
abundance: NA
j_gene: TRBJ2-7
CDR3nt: TGCGCCAGCAGAGAACCGGGACAGGGCTACGAGCAGTACTTC
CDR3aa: CASREPGQGYEQYF

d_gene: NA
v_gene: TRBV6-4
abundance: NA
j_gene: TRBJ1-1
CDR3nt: TGTGCCAGCAGTGTGGGAGTGGGCAGTGAAGCTTTCTTT
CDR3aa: CASSVGVGSEAFF

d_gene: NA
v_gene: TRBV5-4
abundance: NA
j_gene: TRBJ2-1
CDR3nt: TGTGCCAGCAGAGCCCAAGCGGAGAGCTCCTACAATGAGCAGTTCTTC
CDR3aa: CASRAQAESSYNEQFF